The entry below gives a single T cell receptor beta chain sequence along with its context. Its antigen remains unknown. The sample is drawn from a study of CD8+CD57+ T cells in acquired aplastic anemia. Study overall: Mean yield of DNA from sorted CD4+ and CD8+ cells was roughly 3.4 ug. Study conclusions and caveats: Statistical testing detected no significant gap in CD8+ Simpson's diversity between patients and controls. Researchers report that 25 to 30 CD8+ CDR3 sequences appeared in both patients and controls.

Germline values: CDR1 SGHVS, CDR2 FQNEAQ. The CDR3 is 14 amino acids. The V gene lost 0 bases and the J gene lost 4 bases, with 9 bases spanning the gap. All patients picked for sequencing had shown, by flow cytometry, an expansion of CD8+CD57+ cells. The study sampled blood from patients who had received no therapy. Genomic DNA constituted the template upon which TCR beta VDJ and CDR3 profiling was performed. TCRdb re-called the reads through MiXCR, storing one row per CDR3 protein. This sample carries roughly 98,000 distinct CDR3 sequences, 65% to 70% of them seen once, and the ten largest clones take 65%.

The receptor's source is a human donor with aplastic anemia. The V call is TRBV7-8, the J call TRBJ1-2, with D perhaps matching TRBD1 (5 bases). The source material was sorted CD4+, CD8+, or CD8+CD57+ T cells (not recorded which) from PBMCs. CDR3 DNA sequence: TGTGCCAGCAGCTTAGCCCCCGGGACCTATGGCTACACCTTC. Its protein is CASSLAPGTYGYTF.